The TCR beta chain under discussion was sequenced for a study of OX40 agonist ivuxolimab in advanced cancers. Study summary: Six ivuxolimab dose levels, 0.01 to 10 mg/kg, were given intravenously every 2 weeks.

Produced via immunoSEQ multiplex PCR; TCRdb's table is partial and in-frame only. The sample yields about 79,000 clones, roughly 88% seen once. J lost 5 bases, V lost 6 bases, and 9 bases had no gene match. The CDR3 has 16 residues. The germline V gene encodes CDR1 KGHSH and CDR2 LQKENI. The cohort excluded patients with autoimmune disease history or systemic immunosuppression. The sequence was collected from an adult with an advanced solid tumor such as melanoma, head and neck, liver or kidney cancer. This chain links TRBV18 with TRBJ2-5, with 13 nucleotides matching TRBD2. This sample comprised CD4+ or CD8+ T cells sorted from blood, obtained in a trial of the OX40 agonist ivuxolimab. CDR3 DNA sequence: TGTGCCAGCTCGCCCGGACTAGCGGGAGTCTCGGAGACCCAGTACTTC. Its protein product is CASSPGLAGVSETQYF.